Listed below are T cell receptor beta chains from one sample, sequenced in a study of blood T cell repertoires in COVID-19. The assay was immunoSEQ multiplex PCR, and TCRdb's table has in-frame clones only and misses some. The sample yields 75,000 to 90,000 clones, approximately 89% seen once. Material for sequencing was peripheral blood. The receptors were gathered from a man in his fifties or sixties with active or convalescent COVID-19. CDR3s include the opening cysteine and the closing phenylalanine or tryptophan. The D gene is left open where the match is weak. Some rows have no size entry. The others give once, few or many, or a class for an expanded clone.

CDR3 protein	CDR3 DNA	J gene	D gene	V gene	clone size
CASKGPGLAGGYEQYF	TGCGCCAGCAAGGGGCCCGGGCTAGCGGGGGGTTACGAGCAGTACTTC	TRBJ2-7	TRBD2	TRBV5-1	few
CASSAGLVRNTEAFF	TGTGCCAGCAGCGCGGGCCTGGTTAGGAACACTGAAGCTTTCTTT	TRBJ1-1	.	TRBV7-2	.
CASKPLRGVDTEAFF	TGTGCCAGCAAGCCCCTCCGGGGGGTGGACACTGAAGCTTTCTTT	TRBJ1-1	.	TRBV27	.
CASSLSVGGANEQFF	TGCGCCAGCAGCTTGTCTGTCGGGGGGGCAAATGAGCAGTTCTTC	TRBJ2-1	TRBD2	TRBV5-1	.
CASSIYGTGNSQPQHF	TGTGCCAGTAGTATATATGGGACAGGGAATAGTCAGCCCCAGCATTTT	TRBJ1-5	TRBD1	TRBV19	.
CASSIQGVAEAFF	TGTGCCAGCAGCATACAGGGGGTGGCTGAAGCTTTCTTT	TRBJ1-1	TRBD1	TRBV11-2	.
CASSQPSGTSMYEQYF	TGTGCCAGCAGCCAACCCTCCGGGACTAGTATGTACGAGCAGTACTTC	TRBJ2-7	TRBD2	TRBV9	.
CVRSFCWECTQETQDHRDTEAFF	TGTGTCAGAAGCTTTTGCTGGGAGTGTACCCAGGAAACACAGGATCACAGGGACACTGAAGCTTTCTTT	TRBJ1-1	.	TRBV7-5	.
CASSSPPGQGTAGELFF	TGTGCCAGCAGTTCTCCGCCGGGACAGGGGACCGCCGGGGAGCTGTTTTTT	TRBJ2-2	TRBD1	TRBV28	once
CASRSGTSIYEQFF	TGCGCCAGCAGATCCGGGACTAGCATCTATGAGCAGTTCTTC	TRBJ2-1	TRBD2	TRBV5-1	.
CATSAPEAGENYGYTF	TGTGCCACCAGTGCCCCGGAGGCAGGGGAAAACTATGGCTACACCTTC	TRBJ1-2	.	TRBV24-1	.
CASSPYAGSGANVLTF	TGTGCCAGCAGCCCGTATGCAGGGTCTGGGGCCAACGTCCTGACTTTC	TRBJ2-6	.	TRBV14	.
CASSILQGQATSGYTF	TGTGCCAGTAGTATTCTCCAAGGACAGGCGACCAGTGGCTACACCTTC	TRBJ1-2	TRBD1	TRBV19	.
CASSPNTRADTQYF	TGTGCCAGCTCACCAAATACTAGGGCAGATACGCAGTATTTT	TRBJ2-3	.	TRBV18	.
CASSGYRDKPRSYNSPLHF	TGTGCCAGTAGCGGCTACCGGGACAAGCCTAGGTCCTATAATTCACCCCTCCACTTT	TRBJ1-6	.	TRBV19	.
CSVEEDHGTGLLNEQFF	TGCAGCGTTGAAGAAGACCACGGGACAGGGTTATTGAATGAGCAGTTCTTC	TRBJ2-1	TRBD1	TRBV29-1	.
CASSEDRAGNYGYTF	TGTGCCAGCAGTGAGGACAGGGCCGGTAACTATGGCTACACCTTC	TRBJ1-2	TRBD1	TRBV6-1	few
CASSWTGGTYEQYF	TGTGCCAGCAGCTGGACAGGGGGGACCTACGAGCAGTACTTC	TRBJ2-7	TRBD1	TRBV5-6	.
CASSWGTSGGSEQYF	TGTGCCAGCAGCTGGGGGACTAGCGGGGGGAGTGAGCAGTACTTC	TRBJ2-7	TRBD2	TRBV11-2	.
CAWSGLLSGVGYTGELFF	TGTGCCTGGAGTGGCTTGCTCTCAGGGGTCGGGTACACCGGGGAGCTGTTTTTT	TRBJ2-2	.	TRBV30	.
CASSYSPGSLAGYTF	TGTGCCAGCAGTTACTCTCCGGGGTCGCTAGCTGGCTACACCTTC	TRBJ1-2	.	TRBV6-5	.
CATSRAGNEQFF	TGTGCCACCAGCAGAGCCGGCAATGAGCAGTTCTTC	TRBJ2-1	.	TRBV15	.
CASSLVGSGGTRTDTQYF	TGTGCCAGCAGCTTAGTAGGTAGCGGGGGGACCCGCACAGATACGCAGTATTTT	TRBJ2-3	TRBD2	TRBV11-2	.
CASRRAGGAINEQFF	TGTGCCAGCAGGCGTGCGGGGGGGGCCATCAATGAGCAGTTCTTC	TRBJ2-1	TRBD2	TRBV7-2	few
CATSRGGGMNTEAFF	TGTGCCACCAGCAGAGGGGGGGGGATGAACACTGAAGCTTTCTTT	TRBJ1-1	.	TRBV15	.
CASSLSAGLNTGELFF	TGTGCCAGCAGTTTATCGGCAGGGCTGAACACCGGGGAGCTGTTTTTT	TRBJ2-2	.	TRBV27	once
CAIEQTGLNQPQHF	TGCGCCATCGAGCAGACAGGCCTCAATCAGCCCCAGCATTTT	TRBJ1-5	.	TRBV5-1	.
CASSPNGGPETQYF	TGTGCCAGCAGCCCGAACGGAGGCCCGGAGACCCAGTACTTC	TRBJ2-5	.	TRBV7-2	.
CASSGGLAGVHEQFF	TGTGCCAGCAGCGGTGGACTAGCGGGCGTCCATGAGCAGTTCTTC	TRBJ2-1	TRBD2	TRBV9	.
CASSWGENNEKLFF	TGCGCCAGCAGCTGGGGGGAGAATAATGAAAAACTGTTTTTT	TRBJ1-4	.	TRBV5-1	.
CASRYQGLAGGPSFETQYF	TGTGCAAGTCGCTACCAGGGACTAGCGGGGGGGCCTTCCTTTGAGACCCAGTACTTC	TRBJ2-5	.	TRBV12-2	.
CASSEYIQTNTGELFF	TGTGCCAGCAGTGAATATATCCAGACAAACACCGGGGAGCTGTTTTTT	TRBJ2-2	.	TRBV25-1	.
CSEGGDDEQFF	TGCAGTGAAGGCGGGGACGATGAGCAGTTCTTC	TRBJ2-1	.	TRBV20-1	.
CASSSGETEKLFF	TGTGCCAGCAGCTCGGGGGAAACCGAAAAACTGTTTTTT	TRBJ1-4	.	TRBV7-8	.
CATSAPGGTQYF	TGTGCCACCAGTGCCCCCGGCGGGACCCAGTACTTC	TRBJ2-5	.	TRBV24-1	.
CASSYQGKQETQYF	TGTGCCAGCAGTTACCAGGGAAAGCAAGAGACCCAGTACTTC	TRBJ2-5	.	TRBV6-5	.
CASSFFSGNSNQPQHF	TGTGCCAGCAGCTTTTTTTCAGGGAATAGCAATCAGCCCCAGCATTTT	TRBJ1-5	.	TRBV5-8	.
CASSQGQGVGFF	TGTGCCAGCAGCCAAGGCCAGGGGGTTGGTTTCTTT	TRBJ1-1	TRBD1	TRBV3-1/TRBV3-2	.
CASSYLGDSTYNEQFF	TGTGCCAGCAGTTACCTCGGGGACAGCACCTACAATGAGCAGTTCTTC	TRBJ2-1	TRBD1	TRBV6-5	.
CSVEDSRNTEAFF	TGCAGCGTTGAAGATTCGAGGAACACTGAAGCTTTCTTT	TRBJ1-1	.	TRBV29-1	.
CATSDPVTGGNYNEQFF	TGTGCCACCAGTGACCCTGTGACAGGGGGCAACTACAATGAGCAGTTCTTC	TRBJ2-1	TRBD1	TRBV24-1	.
CASSDTENQPQHF	TGTGCCAGCAGCGATACAGAGAATCAGCCCCAGCATTTT	TRBJ1-5	.	TRBV7-8	.
CASTSNRGNQPQHF	TGTGCCAGTACTTCCAACAGGGGGAATCAGCCCCAGCATTTT	TRBJ1-5	TRBD1	TRBV19	.
CASSRTGLFTDTQYF	TGTGCCAGCAGCCGGACAGGACTATTCACAGATACGCAGTATTTT	TRBJ2-3	.	TRBV6-5	.
CASSLSLETQYF	TGTGCCAGCAGCTTATCGTTGGAGACCCAGTACTTC	TRBJ2-5	.	TRBV7-2	.
CASSVVAGGQETQYF	TGTGCCAGCAGCGTAGTCGCGGGGGGGCAAGAGACCCAGTACTTC	TRBJ2-5	TRBD2	TRBV9	.
CASSSGGWGEKLFF	TGTGCCAGCAGCTCGGGAGGGTGGGGTGAAAAACTGTTTTTT	TRBJ1-4	.	TRBV9	.
CASSRVETYNSPLHF	TGTGCCAGCAGTCGGGTAGAGACCTATAATTCACCCCTCCACTTT	TRBJ1-6	.	TRBV27	.
CASSFSASGGAGEQFF	TGCGCCAGCAGCTTCTCCGCGAGCGGGGGGGCCGGGGAGCAGTTCTTC	TRBJ2-1	TRBD2	TRBV5-1	.
CASSRRLTSSTDTQYF	TGTGCCAGCAGCCGCCGACTAACATCCAGCACAGATACGCAGTATTTT	TRBJ2-3	.	TRBV9	.
CASSLRDRINEQYF	TGTGCCAGTAGTCTCCGGGACAGGATCAACGAGCAGTACTTC	TRBJ2-7	TRBD1	TRBV19	.
CSVLESNYGYTF	TGCAGCGTTTTAGAGTCTAACTATGGCTACACCTTC	TRBJ1-2	.	TRBV29-1	.
CASSFRDYGYTF	TGTGCCAGTAGCTTCCGCGACTATGGCTACACCTTC	TRBJ1-2	.	TRBV19	.
CASSLPGLAGGADTQYF	TGTGCCAGCAGCTTACCTGGACTAGCGGGGGGAGCAGATACGCAGTATTTT	TRBJ2-3	TRBD2	TRBV5-4	.
CASSSGTSTGELFF	TGTGCCAGCAGTTCCGGGACTAGTACCGGGGAGCTGTTTTTT	TRBJ2-2	TRBD2	TRBV27	.